Presented here are 30 T cell receptor beta chains from one specimen sequenced in a study of blood T cells in healthy people across ages. The use of a sample-barcoded 5' primer and a J-beta primer mix characterized a second PCR of roughly 6 to 11 cycles. TCRdb recomputed calls from the 5' RACE reads with MiXCR, one row per CDR3 protein. The top ten hold roughly 13% of the sample, which has roughly 680,000 distinct CDR3 sequences, roughly half seen once. The sample taken for sequencing was blood. Source of these receptors: a woman of 80 years or more in good health.

V usage is TRBV28 and J usage is TRBJ2-1; D is ambiguous. The CDR3 sequence is 12 residues long. CDR1 MDHEN and CDR2 SYDVKM come from the germline V gene. Trimming removed 2 bases at V and 10 bases at J, with 9 bases between. The CDR3 DNA reads as TGTGCCAGCAGTTTACTACGGACGGAGCAGTTCTTC. The encoded protein is CASSLLRTEQFF.

In its sample, this clonotype was seen many times. The gene calls are TRBV12-3 or TRBV12-4 and TRBJ2-1; 10 bases line up with TRBD2. V lost 3 bases to trimming and J lost 8 bases; unmatched junction nucleotides: 7. CDR3 size: 15 residues. CDR3: CASSFPTSGKDEQFF. The CDR3 DNA reads as TGTGCCAGCAGTTTCCCCACTAGCGGGAAGGATGAGCAGTTCTTC.

V is TRBV24-1 and J is TRBJ1-1; a weak D match, TRBD1 (5 bases). The CDR3 spans 13 residues. Per germline, CDR1 KGHDR and CDR2 SFDVKD. V was cut by 2 bases and J by 3 bases, with 6 bases left in between. The CDR3 is CATSDWGYTEAFF. In DNA, the CDR3 is TGTGCCACCAGTGATTGGGGGTACACTGAAGCTTTCTTT.

A word on this clonotype: This sequence may be a read error, since a much larger clone differs from it by one base. The V gene is TRBV7-3, the J gene TRBJ2-5, with D unresolved. Germline CDR1 and CDR2: SGHTA and FQGTGA. The CDR3 has 13 residues. V was clipped by 1 base and J by 0 bases, with 3 bases between them. CDR3 coding DNA: TGTGCCAGCAGCTTAAATAACCAAGAGACCCAGTACTTC. This sequence encodes CASSLNNQETQYF.

This clonotype was recorded many times. The rearrangement uses TRBV27 and TRBJ2-1; D is possibly TRBD1 (6 bases). CDR3 size: 15 residues. V shed 6 bases and J shed 0 bases, with 12 bases lying between them. Germline V gene data show CDR1 as MNHEY and CDR2 as SMNVEV (reference sequence). CDR3 in amino acids: CASSLGGDSYNEQFF. The CDR3 DNA reads as TGTGCCAGCAGCCTAGGGGGAGACTCCTACAATGAGCAGTTCTTC.

This clonotype was counted many times. The V call is TRBV4-1, the J call TRBJ1-2, with 7 nucleotides matching TRBD1. With 4 bases clipped from V and 3 bases from J, the junction kept 5 bases outside the gene matches. Germline CDR1 is MGHRA and CDR2 is YSYEKL. This CDR3 comprises 14 residues. The CDR3 coding sequence is TGCGCCAGCAGCCCACAGGGGAAGGACTATGGCTACACCTTC. The encoded protein is CASSPQGKDYGYTF.

About this clonotype itself: Given a much more abundant clone one base away, this may be a read error. Since the CDR3 does not end with the conserved phenylalanine or tryptophan, this likely comes from a read error. The chain combines TRBV20-1 with TRBJ2-7; possible D gene TRBD2, 6 bases. Per the germline V gene, CDR1 is DFQATT and CDR2 is SNEGSKA (reference sequence). The ends were cut back, 0 bases at V and 6 bases at J, with 15 bases in the middle. This CDR3 comprises 14 residues. CDR3 region: CSARDSPGVPEQYL. The CDR3 DNA reads TGCAGTGCTAGAGATTCCCCGGGAGTGCCCGAGCAGTACTTA.

The J gene is TRBJ2-1, the V gene TRBV11-2; the match to TRBD2 covers 9 bases. This CDR3 region has 16 residues. The V gene's germline CDR1 is SGHAT and CDR2 FQNNGV. After removal of 1 base from V and 6 bases from J, the junction contained 7 bases not matched to a gene. The chain's CDR3 is CASSLGSSGVGNEQFF. DNA for the CDR3: TGTGCCAGCAGCTTAGGGTCTAGCGGGGTTGGCAATGAGCAGTTCTTC.

About this clonotype itself: A read error may be the cause here, since a much bigger clone is one base away. The chain is built from TRBV7-2 and TRBJ2-7; 7 positions match TRBD1. Losses at the gene ends were 5 bases for V and 2 bases for J; bases not matched to a gene: 3. The germline V gene encodes CDR1 SGHTA and CDR2 FQGNSA. The CDR3 sequence is 13 residues long. CDR3 amino acids: CASSQGGPYEQYF. The CDR3 DNA reads as TGTGCCAGCAGCCAAGGGGGCCCCTACGAGCAGTACTTC.

In regard to this clonotype: One base away lies a much larger clone, so this may be a sequencing read error. This chain joins TRBV3-1 and TRBJ1-2; no firm D call. The germline gives CDR1 LGHDT, CDR2 YNNKEL (reference sequence). This CDR3 has 12 residues. CDR3 bases: TGTGCCGGCAGCCAACAGCCTGGGGGCTACACCTTC. Translating gives CAGSQQPGGYTF.

The genes are TRBV2 and TRBJ2-3, with 8 bases identical to TRBD2. Trimming removed 8 bases from V and 2 bases from J; junction bases left unmatched: 9. Germline V gene lookup returns CDR1 SNHLY and CDR2 FYNNEI. CDR3 length: 15 amino acids. The CDR3 DNA reads as TGTGCCAGCGGTGGTTCTAGCGGGTACACAGATACGCAGTATTTT. The encoded protein is CASGGSSGYTDTQYF.

This rearrangement joins TRBV28 to TRBJ1-1; 7 nucleotides match TRBD1. The V segment lost 7 bases and the J segment 8 bases; nucleotides outside the gene matches: 7. The CDR3 is 12 residues long. Germline V CDR1 and CDR2: MDHEN, SYDVKM. The CDR3 DNA reads as TGTGCCAGCACCCTAGGGGGCAGAGAAGCTTTCTTT. Its protein product is CASTLGGREAFF.

The DNA for the CDR3 is TGTGCCAGCAGTTTATCCGCCAGGGGCGGCAAAAACATTCAGTACTTC. The encoded protein is CASSLSARGGKNIQYF. The chain couples TRBV28 to TRBJ2-4; TRBD1 might be the D (6 bases). The germline CDR1 and CDR2 sequences are MDHEN and SYDVKM. V gave up 1 base and J gave up 3 bases, with 13 bases separating them. The CDR3 runs to 16 residues.

The V call is TRBV5-1, the J call TRBJ2-4, with D tentatively TRBD1 (6 bases). V was trimmed by 2 bases and J by 2 bases, leaving 11 bases between them. CDR3 length: 15 amino acids. Germline assignment: CDR1 SGHRS and CDR2 YFSETQ. Written as DNA, the CDR3 is TGCGCCAGCAGCTTAGAAAGGGGGACCAAAAACATTCAGTACTTC. Protein sequence: CASSLERGTKNIQYF.

This chain uses TRBV3-1 with TRBJ1-6; maybe TRBD1 (5 bases). The CDR3 length is 16 residues. Between the trimmed V and J ends, which lost 1 base and 9 bases, there was a span of 16 bases. In germline, CDR1 is LGHDT, CDR2 YNNKEL (reference sequence). The CDR3 DNA is TGTGCCAGCAGCCAAGGGGGGAGTAGGGGTCGTTCACCCCTCCACTTT. Encoded protein: CASSQGGSRGRSPLHF.

The chain recombines TRBV7-3 with TRBJ2-2; possibly TRBD2 for D (6 bases). Germline CDR1 is SGHTA and CDR2 is FQGTGA. V lost 6 bases to trimming and J lost 0 bases, with 8 bases between them. This CDR3 spans 14 amino acids. CDR3 sequence reads: CASRGGANTGELFF. CDR3 DNA sequence: TGTGCCAGCAGAGGAGGGGCGAACACCGGGGAGCTGTTTTTT.

The table lists this clonotype with a few counts. This sequence joins TRBV6-5 and TRBJ2-1, with D possibly matching TRBD2 (5 bases). The end of the DNA is better explained by TRBJ2-7, so the J call may be wrong. Germline V gives CDR1 MNHEY, CDR2 SVGAGI. CDR3 length equals 16 residues. This CDR3 is CASSFQAVWSYNEQYF. CDR3 sequence (DNA): TGTGCCAGCAGTTTCCAAGCGGTTTGGTCCTACAATGAGCAGTACTTC.

Ten or more counts support this clonotype. The chain has TRBV28 and TRBJ2-7; possible D gene TRBD1, 5 bases. Trimming removed 7 bases from V and 4 bases from J, with 14 bases in between. The CDR3 spans 13 residues. CDR1 is MDHEN, CDR2 SYDVKM, per germline. CDR3 in amino acids: CASNLPQGYEQYF. The CDR3 bases are TGTGCCAGCAACTTACCCCAGGGATACGAGCAGTACTTC.

Ten or more counts support this clonotype. This chain uses TRBV10-3 with TRBJ1-5; maybe TRBD1 (6 bases). CDR3 length: 14 residues. With 6 bases removed from V and 3 bases from J, the gap between germline ends came to 12 bases. Germline values: CDR1 ENHRY, CDR2 SYGVKD. CDR3: CAISYTGTNQPQHF. The CDR3 DNA sequence: TGTGCCATCAGCTATACAGGGACCAATCAGCCCCAGCATTTT.

This clonotype was picked up one time. The chain is built from TRBV5-6 and TRBJ2-7; 8 bases line up with TRBD1. V lost 0 bases to trimming and J lost 4 bases; unmatched junction nucleotides: 3. The CDR3 is 14 residues long. CDR1 is SGHDT and CDR2 is YYEEEE in the germline V gene. CDR3 region: CASSLGQGRYEQYF. CDR3 DNA: TGTGCCAGCAGCTTGGGACAGGGGAGGTACGAGCAGTACTTC. Drawing the rest from reference TRBV5-6 and TRBJ2-7, the complete variable domain is DAGVTQSPTHLIKTRGQQVTLRCSPKSGHDTVSWYQQALGQGPQFIFQYYEEEERQRGNFPDRFSGHQFPNYSSELNVNALLLGDSALYLCASSLGQGRYEQYFGPGTRLTVT.

Details on this clonotype: This may be a read error, as it is one base from a much larger clone. The chain is built from TRBV20-1 and TRBJ2-5; TRBD2 is a possible D gene (6 bases). Germline CDR1 and CDR2: DFQATT and SNEGSKA (reference sequence). The CDR3 is 12 residues long. V was pared by 4 bases and J by 11 bases, with 17 bases between. The CDR3 reads CSATRGRNEQYF. The CDR3 nucleotides are TGCAGTGCTACACGGGGGAGGAATGAGCAGTACTTC.

CDR3 sequence (DNA): TGTGCCACTACTAGCGGGGGGACAGATACGCAGTATTTT. Amino acids: CATTSGGTDTQYF. The V call is TRBV12-3 or TRBV12-4, the J call TRBJ2-3; the match to TRBD2 covers 12 bases. The CDR3 loop spans 13 amino acids. J gave up 3 bases and V 10 bases, and 2 bases lay outside the gene matches.

This sequence joins TRBV20-1 and TRBJ1-4; 11 bases fit TRBD1. Germline V lookup: CDR1 DFQATT, CDR2 SNEGSKA (reference sequence). With V trimmed by 6 bases and J by 7 bases, 4 bases remained unmatched. This CDR3 contains 13 residues. The CDR3 is CSAPGQGVEKLFF. The CDR3, as DNA: TGCAGTGCCCCGGGACAGGGGGTTGAAAAACTGTTTTTT.

The chain carries TRBV13 and TRBJ2-3; tentative D call: TRBD2 (6 bases). With 1 base removed from V and 10 bases from J, the gap between germline ends came to 9 bases. CDR3 size: 12 residues. Per the germline V gene, CDR1 is PRHDT and CDR2 is FYEKMQ (reference sequence). The CDR3 is CASSLEPGAQYF. In DNA, the CDR3 is TGTGCCAGCAGCTTAGAACCGGGGGCGCAGTATTTT.

This clonotype is medium-sized within its sample. V is TRBV6-5 and J is TRBJ2-3, with TRBD1 matching over 9 bases. V was pared by 5 bases and J by 4 bases, with 7 bases of the junction left unmatched. The CDR3 totals 15 residues. CDR1 is MNHEY, CDR2 SVGAGI, per germline. Here the CDR3 reads CASSDPGQGSDTQYF. The CDR3, as DNA: TGTGCCAGCAGTGACCCGGGACAGGGCTCAGATACGCAGTATTTT.

The chain has TRBV6-6 and TRBJ2-3; unclear D gene. The CDR3 length is 13 residues. V dropped 0 bases and J dropped 6 bases, with 7 bases sitting between them. Germline V gene lookup returns CDR1 MNHNY and CDR2 SVGAGI (reference sequence). The CDR3 DNA reads as TGTGCCAGCAGTTACTCCTCGTGGGATACGCAGTATTTT. Its protein product is CASSYSSWDTQYF.

This clonotype was recorded a few times. The chain employs TRBV20-1 and TRBJ1-2; TRBD1 matches at 7 bases. The V and J ends lost 3 bases and 5 bases, in that order; junction bases with no gene match: 6. CDR3 length equals 13 residues. The germline V gene has CDR1 DFQATT and CDR2 SNEGSKA (reference sequence). CDR3 sequence: CSARGQPIYGYTF. For the CDR3, the DNA is TGCAGTGCTAGGGGACAGCCGATATATGGCTACACCTTC.

This clonotype was seen many times. The rearrangement links TRBV7-9 to TRBJ2-5; TRBD1 matches at 7 bases. The junction had 5 bases not matched to a gene; V was cut back by 3 bases and J by 4 bases. The CDR3 loop spans 14 amino acids. The germline CDR1 and CDR2 sequences are SEHNR and FQNEAQ (reference sequence). CDR3 loop: CASSLGQPAETQYF. DNA for the CDR3: TGTGCCAGCAGCTTGGGACAGCCTGCAGAGACCCAGTACTTC.

V gene TRBV6-8 combines with J gene TRBJ1-2; TRBD1 might be the D (5 bases). V lost 8 bases, J lost 0 bases, and 10 bases lay in between. From germline, CDR1 is MNHGY and CDR2 SAAAGT. The CDR3 runs to 13 residues. The CDR3 loop reads CASRPTANYGYTF. CDR3 DNA: TGTGCCAGCCGGCCGACAGCTAACTATGGCTACACCTTC.

The chain uses TRBV3-1 and TRBJ2-2, with D possibly matching TRBD2 (5 bases). Germline CDR1 LGHDT, CDR2 YNNKEL (reference sequence). Trimming cost V 6 bases and J 3 bases, with 11 bases left between them. This CDR3 region has 14 residues. CDR3 sequence: CASSRTPYTGELFF. DNA of the CDR3: TGTGCCAGCAGTCGGACTCCCTACACCGGGGAGCTGTTTTTT.